These 19 T cell receptor beta chains were all obtained from the same sample, sequenced in a study of blood T cell repertoires in COVID-19. Assay used: immunoSEQ multiplex PCR; TCRdb lists only in-frame clones, some missing. The table records tens of thousands of clones, approximately 94% of them present only once. The sample was peripheral blood. The receptor set was obtained from a human donor in a cohort sampled during active COVID-19.

The count of this clone is one. The V and J genes are TRBV18 and TRBJ2-3; D ambiguous. CDR1 is KGHSH, CDR2 LQKENI, per germline. This CDR3 contains 12 residues. The ends were cut back, 2 bases at V and 6 bases at J, with 6 bases in the middle. CDR3 sequence: CASSPSADTQYF. For the CDR3, the DNA is TGTGCCAGCTCACCAAGTGCGGATACGCAGTATTTT.

The V call is TRBV18, the J call TRBJ2-7; no reliable D call. This CDR3 comprises 13 residues. CDR1 KGHSH and CDR2 LQKENI come from the germline V gene. The V end lost 3 bases, the J end lost 1 base, and 7 bases lay between the germline ends. The CDR3 DNA follows: TGTGCCAGCTCACCGGTCAGTTCCTACGAGCAGTACTTC. Its translation is CASSPVSSYEQYF.

The V call is TRBV7-2, the J call TRBJ1-4; 10 bases are shared with TRBD1. Unmatched junction bases numbered 8, after V lost 2 bases and J lost 8 bases. CDR3 length: 16 amino acids. Germline loops: CDR1 SGHTA, CDR2 FQGNSA. CDR3 nucleotide sequence: TGTGCCAGCAGCTTAACGGAGCGGGACAGGGGAGAAAAACTGTTTTTT. Translating it yields CASSLTERDRGEKLFF.

The chain employs TRBV28 and TRBJ2-5; TRBD1 matches 11 bases. The CDR3 has 16 amino acids. The V segment lost 4 bases and the J segment 2 bases; nucleotides outside the gene matches: 6. Germline CDR1 MDHEN, CDR2 SYDVKM. The CDR3 DNA reads as TGTGCCAGCAGTTCGGGGGACAGGGGGATACAAGAGACCCAGTACTTC. This codes for CASSSGDRGIQETQYF.

The V and J genes are TRBV6-5 and TRBJ1-1; D gene unclear. This CDR3 has 14 amino acids. V was cut by 7 bases and J by 1 base, with 13 bases left in between. Germline CDR1 MNHEY, CDR2 SVGAGI. As DNA, the CDR3 is TGTGCCAGCATCCCCCCTACGAGGAACACTGAAGCTTTCTTT. The encoded protein is CASIPPTRNTEAFF.

The V and J genes are TRBV7-9 and TRBJ2-2; 11 bases align to TRBD1. The V gene's germline CDR1 is SEHNR and CDR2 FQNEAQ (reference sequence). The CDR3 contains 16 residues. Trimming at V came to 6 bases and at J to 5 bases, leaving 8 bases not matched to a gene. CDR3 sequence reads: CASRSAGTGGTGELFF. The CDR3 bases are TGTGCCAGCAGGTCAGCCGGGACAGGGGGAACCGGGGAGCTGTTTTTT.

V usage is TRBV11-2 and J usage is TRBJ1-5, with 8 bases identical to TRBD1. Looked up from germline, CDR1 is SGHAT and CDR2 is FQNNGV. V lost 5 bases and J lost 2; bases outside the gene matches: 14. CDR3 size: 18 residues. CDR3 coding DNA: TGTGCCAGCAGCGCGCGGACAGGGAAGGGGGTGCGCAATCAGCCCCAGCATTTT. Its protein product is CASSARTGKGVRNQPQHF.

J is TRBJ1-6 and V is TRBV19, with D uncertain. The germline V gene encodes CDR1 LNHDA and CDR2 SQIVND (reference sequence). The CDR3 spans 14 residues. Deletions cut 5 bases from V and 10 bases from J, with 15 bases between. The CDR3 DNA is TGTGCCAGTAGTCCCGAGGACTCAAGATCACCCCTCCACTTT. Translating it yields CASSPEDSRSPLHF.

The rearrangement joins TRBV7-2 to TRBJ2-3; the D gene is possibly TRBD2 (7 bases). The germline V and J ends were trimmed by 1 base and 7 bases, with 15 bases remaining between them. CDR3 length: 15 residues. CDR1 and CDR2 from the germline V gene are SGHTA and FQGNSA. CDR3 coding DNA: TGTGCCAGCAGCTTAGAGGGGGGGGCCACGAATACGCAGTATTTT. Translation: CASSLEGGATNTQYF.

The CDR3: CASSHRTGSTDTQYF. The DNA of the CDR3 is TGTGCCAGCAGCCATAGGACAGGAAGCACAGATACGCAGTATTTT. The chain employs TRBV3-1 (or the pseudogene TRBV3-2) and TRBJ2-3, with 7 bases lining up with TRBD1. V lost 3 bases, J lost 0 bases, and 3 bases stayed unmatched. Germline V gene data show CDR1 as LGHDT and CDR2 as YNNKEL (reference sequence). The CDR3 loop spans 15 amino acids.

The sample holds one count of this clone. The CDR3 DNA follows: TGCGCCAGCAGCCAACACACCCCCGGGGATTCCGAGCAGTACTTC. Protein: CASSQHTPGDSEQYF. This chain joins TRBV4-1 and TRBJ2-7; the D gene is possibly TRBD2 (5 bases). Germline-derived CDR1 and CDR2 are MGHRA and YSYEKL. The CDR3 has 15 residues. V lost 2 bases and J 6 bases, leaving 17 bases between the germline ends.

CDR3 nucleotide sequence: TGCGCCAGCAGTGAGTCTCGGGCTAGCAGAACCCAAGAGACCCAGTACTTC. This codes for CASSESRASRTQETQYF. The chain is built from TRBV10-1 and TRBJ2-5, with a tentative D call TRBD2 (5 bases). Trimming pared 0 bases from V and 1 base from J, leaving 15 bases between. The CDR3 covers 17 residues. CDR1 is WNHNN, CDR2 SYGVQD, per germline (reference sequence).

The rearrangement links TRBV5-1 to TRBJ2-1; TRBD2 is a possible D gene (5 bases). The V end was cut by 3 bases, the J end by 0 bases, with 13 bases between. CDR1 is SGHRS, CDR2 YFSETQ, per germline. This CDR3 region has 16 residues. In DNA, the CDR3 is TGCGCCAGCAGCTCAGACTACCTAAGCTCCTACAATGAGCAGTTCTTC. It specifies CASSSDYLSSYNEQFF.

The rearrangement uses TRBV6-2 or TRBV6-3 and TRBJ2-1; 8 bases match TRBD2. There are 14 residues in the CDR3. V trimming: 5 bases; J trimming: 5 bases; junction bases outside the gene matches: 5. Looked up from germline, CDR1 is MNHEY and CDR2 is SVGEGT. The CDR3 bases are TGTGCCAGCAGTCTAAGCGGGGGAAACAATGAGCAGTTCTTC. Translating it yields CASSLSGGNNEQFF.

V and J are TRBV11-2 and TRBJ1-4; 7 nucleotides match TRBD1. The CDR3 is 15 amino acids. CDR1 and CDR2 from the germline V gene are SGHAT and FQNNGV. V was clipped by 1 base and J by 4 bases; unmatched bases: 3. CDR3 DNA: TGTGCCAGCAGCTTAGGGGACAGAAATAATGAAAAACTGTTTTTT. It yields the protein CASSLGDRNNEKLFF.

This clone came up a few times. The chain uses TRBV6-6 and TRBJ1-4; D may be TRBD1 (6 bases). This CDR3 has 14 amino acids. Trimming shortened V by 6 bases and J by 4 bases, and 12 bases separated the two germline ends. Germline CDR1 MNHNY, CDR2 SVGAGI (reference sequence). The CDR3 coding sequence is TGTGCCAGCAGCACTAGACAGGATAATGAAAAACTGTTTTTT. Amino acid sequence: CASSTRQDNEKLFF.

The chain employs TRBV19 and TRBJ1-5; no clear D gene. V was trimmed by 2 bases and J by 0 bases, leaving 8 bases between them. Germline V lookup: CDR1 LNHDA, CDR2 SQIVND (reference sequence). The CDR3 has 15 amino acids. As DNA, the CDR3 is TGTGCCAGTAGTATAACGCGGGTTAGCAATCAGCCCCAGCATTTT. It translates to CASSITRVSNQPQHF.

The chain uses TRBV4-3 and TRBJ2-5, with unresolved D. In germline, CDR1 is LGHNA, CDR2 YSLEER. This CDR3 has 15 amino acids. V lost 1 base to trimming and J lost 5 bases, with 14 bases between them. CDR3 in DNA: TGCGCCAGCAGCCAAGGGAGTGGTAGTTGGGAGACCCAGTACTTC. This codes for CASSQGSGSWETQYF.

The chain employs TRBV27 and TRBJ1-1, with D hard to call. The V end was cut by 0 bases, the J end by 2 bases, with 10 bases between. The CDR3 length is 15 residues. The germline V gene encodes CDR1 MNHEY and CDR2 SMNVEV (reference sequence). CDR3 loop: CASSLSAGINTEAFF. As DNA, the CDR3 is TGTGCCAGCAGTTTATCGGCGGGGATAAACACTGAAGCTTTCTTT.